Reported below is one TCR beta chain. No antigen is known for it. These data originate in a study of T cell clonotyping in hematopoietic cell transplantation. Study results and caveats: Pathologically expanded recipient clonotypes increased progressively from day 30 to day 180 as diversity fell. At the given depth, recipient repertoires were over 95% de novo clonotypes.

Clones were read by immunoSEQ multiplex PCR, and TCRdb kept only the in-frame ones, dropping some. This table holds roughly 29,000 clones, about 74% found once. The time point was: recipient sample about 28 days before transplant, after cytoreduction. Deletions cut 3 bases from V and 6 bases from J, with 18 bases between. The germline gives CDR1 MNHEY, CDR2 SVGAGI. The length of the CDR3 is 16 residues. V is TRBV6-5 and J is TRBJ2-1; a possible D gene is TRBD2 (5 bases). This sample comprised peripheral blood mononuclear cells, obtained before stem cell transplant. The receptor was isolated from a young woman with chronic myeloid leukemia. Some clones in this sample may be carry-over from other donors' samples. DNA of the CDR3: TGTGCCAGCAGTTATTATCGGGGTGAGCGAGTCAATGAGCAGTTCTTC. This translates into CASSYYRGERVNEQFF.